A selection of T cell receptor beta chains follows, all from one sample in a study of OX40 agonist ivuxolimab in advanced cancers. The data were produced by immunoSEQ multiplex PCR, yet TCRdb's version contains in-frame clones alone and is incomplete. This table has under 80,000 clones, around 83% appearing once. The sample here was CD4+ or CD8+ T cells sorted from blood, taken in a trial of the OX40 agonist ivuxolimab. These receptors were taken from an adult with an advanced solid tumor such as melanoma, head and neck, liver or kidney cancer. Both conserved end residues are part of each CDR3. A D gene is named only where the DNA matches it firmly. Some rows mark clone size as missing; the rest say once, few, many or name a class of expanded clone.

CDR3nt,CDR3aa,abundance,j_gene,v_gene,d_gene
TGTGCCAGTGGGAGAGCAGATACGCAGTATTTT,CASGRADTQYF,once,TRBJ2-3,TRBV7-9,.
TGTGCCAGCAGTTTCGTCAGGGCGGAGTTTGGCTACACCTTC,CASSFVRAEFGYTF,.,TRBJ1-2,TRBV5-6,.
TGTGCCAGCAGCTTCCAGCGGGGGCAAAACAATGAGCAGTTCTTC,CASSFQRGQNNEQFF,.,TRBJ2-1,TRBV7-9,TRBD2
TGTGCCTTTTCCACCGACAGTTTCTACGAGCAGTACTTC,CAFSTDSFYEQYF,.,TRBJ2-7,TRBV2,.
TGTGCCAGCAGCGGGGGCACAATGAACACTGAAGCTTTCTTT,CASSGGTMNTEAFF,once,TRBJ1-1,TRBV9,.
TGCGCCAGCAGCTTGGGACAGGGGGCCAGCAGCATTCAGTACTTC,CASSLGQGASSIQYF,.,TRBJ2-4,TRBV5-1,TRBD1
TGTGCCAGCAGGTCCAGGTCGGCAGTAGTACAATCCTACGAGCAGTACTTC,CASRSRSAVVQSYEQYF,.,TRBJ2-7,TRBV2,.
TGTGCCAGCAGCTCCGAGAACGAGCAGTACTTC,CASSSENEQYF,.,TRBJ2-7,TRBV7-6,.
TGTGCCAGCAGTTTACCAGAGAGCTATGGCTACACCTTC,CASSLPESYGYTF,.,TRBJ1-2,TRBV28,.
TGTGCCAGTTCGAGACATATTCTCACTGAAGCTTTCTTT,CASSRHILTEAFF,.,TRBJ1-1,TRBV19,.
TGTGCCAGCAGTTTAACGGCGGATACGCAGTATTTT,CASSLTADTQYF,.,TRBJ2-3,TRBV6-6,.
TGCGCCAGCAGCTGGACAGTTACTTCCTACGAGCAGTACTTC,CASSWTVTSYEQYF,.,TRBJ2-7,TRBV5-1,.
TGTGCCAGCTCACCACGGAACGGGCCCTACGAGCAGTACTTC,CASSPRNGPYEQYF,few,TRBJ2-7,TRBV18,.
TGTGCCAGCAGTTTAGGAAGGGGTCAGCCCCAGCATTTT,CASSLGRGQPQHF,few,TRBJ1-5,TRBV27,.
TGTGCCAGCAGCTCCGACAGGGTCCACGAGCAGTACTTC,CASSSDRVHEQYF,.,TRBJ2-7,TRBV5-1,TRBD1
TGTGCCAGCAGGCGAGGGGGCGGGGATGAGCAGTTCTTC,CASRRGGGDEQFF,.,TRBJ2-1,TRBV6-5,.
TGTGCCTGGAGTGGGGGACTTGGGGCCTACGAGCAGTACTTC,CAWSGGLGAYEQYF,.,TRBJ2-7,TRBV30,.
TGTGCCAGCAGTCGACGATCGACGGACCCGAACACTGAAGCTTTCTTT,CASSRRSTDPNTEAFF,.,TRBJ1-1,TRBV5-4,.
TGTGCCAGCAGCCCAATGACAGGGGGCGGTTTGGGAGAGCAGTTCTTC,CASSPMTGGGLGEQFF,.,TRBJ2-1,TRBV5-4,TRBD1
TGTGCCAGCAGCTTATACTCGGGCAGGGGGATGGAAGAGACCCAGTACTTC,CASSLYSGRGMEETQYF,.,TRBJ2-5,TRBV7-8,TRBD1
TGTGCCAGCTCCATCCTACCTAGCGGGGGTCCCTACGAGCAGTACTTC,CASSILPSGGPYEQYF,.,TRBJ2-7,TRBV18,TRBD2
TGCGCCAGTGAGTCAGGGAGCGAGCAGTACTTC,CASESGSEQYF,once,TRBJ2-7,TRBV4-3,.
TGTGCCTGGGGCCGGACAGGGGGAAGTGGAAACACCATATATTTT,CAWGRTGGSGNTIYF,.,TRBJ1-3,TRBV30,TRBD1
TGTGCCAGCTCACCAGGGACAGGGATCGTGAATGAGCAGTTCTTC,CASSPGTGIVNEQFF,once,TRBJ2-1,TRBV18,TRBD1
TGTGCCGGCAGCTTAGGCAACAATCAGCCCCAGCATTTT,CAGSLGNNQPQHF,.,TRBJ1-5,TRBV7-2,.
TGCGCCAGCAGCTTGGAGGCTAGCGGGAGGGCCGGGGAGCTGTTTTTT,CASSLEASGRAGELFF,.,TRBJ2-2,TRBV5-1,TRBD2
TGTGCCAGCAGTGTCGACGGGAACGAGCAGTACTTC,CASSVDGNEQYF,.,TRBJ2-7,TRBV13,.
TGTGCCAGTAGTATGTCAGGGAATCAGCCCCAGCATTTT,CASSMSGNQPQHF,.,TRBJ1-5,TRBV19,.
TGTGCCAGCAGCGCTCTCCCGGGATTTCCACCCTATGGCTACACCTTC,CASSALPGFPPYGYTF,.,TRBJ1-2,TRBV9,.
TGCGCCAGCACCCCTTCAGGGGGTACGCAGTATTTT,CASTPSGGTQYF,.,TRBJ2-3,TRBV10-2,TRBD1
TGCGCCAGCAGCCTCATCCGGGACAGGAGGACCGGGGAGCTGTTTTTT,CASSLIRDRRTGELFF,.,TRBJ2-2,TRBV5-1,TRBD1
TGTGCCAGCAGTTCCCCGGGGGGCAGTAACACTGAAGCTTTCTTT,CASSSPGGSNTEAFF,.,TRBJ1-1,TRBV28,.
TGTGCCAGCAGAAAAGGGGATGGCCCGCCTGGGGCCAACGTCCTGACTTTC,CASRKGDGPPGANVLTF,.,TRBJ2-6,TRBV7-3,.
TGTGCCCTAAACGACAGCCCTAATAGCAATCAGCCCCAGCATTTT,CALNDSPNSNQPQHF,.,TRBJ1-5,TRBV30,.
TGTGCCAGTAGTATGCCCCGACGGGGATTGATGAACACTGAAGCTTTCTTT,CASSMPRRGLMNTEAFF,.,TRBJ1-1,TRBV19,.